A selection of T cell receptor beta chains follows, all from one sample in a study of blood T cells in healthy people across ages. TCRdb re-derived calls from the 5' RACE reads in MiXCR, one entry per CDR3 protein. This sample carries over 600,000 distinct CDR3 sequences, 40% to 45% of them seen once, and the ten largest clones take around 30%. Source material: blood. The receptors were gathered from a man older than 75 in good health. CDR3s include the opening cysteine and the closing phenylalanine or tryptophan. The order of the fields is V gene, D gene, J gene, CDR3 length, clone size, CDR3 protein, CDR3 DNA. A D gene is named only where the DNA matches it firmly. Clone size is shown for a subset of rows, as once, few, many or a class of expanded clone.

v_gene: TRBV7-9; d_gene: NA; j_gene: TRBJ1-5; len: 13; abundance: NA; CDR3aa: CASSSLSGQPQHF; CDR3nt: TGTGCCAGCAGCTCCCTGAGTGGTCAGCCCCAGCATTTT
v_gene: TRBV6-2/TRBV6-3; d_gene: NA; j_gene: TRBJ2-7; len: 13; abundance: NA; CDR3aa: CASSYSSYYEQYF; CDR3nt: TGTGCCAGCAGTTACTCCTCATACTACGAGCAGTACTTC
v_gene: TRBV6-1; d_gene: NA; j_gene: TRBJ2-1; len: 13; abundance: NA; CDR3aa: CASNLAQGNEQFF; CDR3nt: TGTGCCAGCAACTTAGCACAGGGAAATGAGCAGTTCTTC
v_gene: TRBV7-9; d_gene: NA; j_gene: TRBJ2-1; len: 14; abundance: few; CDR3aa: CASSPGGPENEQFF; CDR3nt: TGTGCCAGCAGCCCCGGGGGCCCGGAGAATGAGCAGTTCTTC
v_gene: TRBV3-1; d_gene: TRBD2; j_gene: TRBJ2-1; len: 15; abundance: NA; CDR3aa: CASSQDSGGAFEQFF; CDR3nt: TGTGCCAGCAGCCAAGATAGCGGGGGGGCCTTTGAGCAGTTCTTC
v_gene: TRBV28; d_gene: TRBD2; j_gene: TRBJ2-1; len: 15; abundance: few; CDR3aa: CASSFRAGVINEQFF; CDR3nt: TGTGCCAGCAGTTTTAGAGCGGGAGTTATCAATGAGCAGTTCTTC
v_gene: TRBV29-1; d_gene: NA; j_gene: TRBJ1-2; len: 14; abundance: few; CDR3aa: CSVVHEDRYYGYTF; CDR3nt: TGCAGCGTTGTTCATGAGGACAGATACTATGGCTACACCTTC
v_gene: TRBV28; d_gene: NA; j_gene: TRBJ2-7; len: 15; abundance: NA; CDR3aa: CASNKAASFAYEQYF; CDR3nt: TGTGCCAGCAACAAGGCGGCTAGCTTCGCCTACGAGCAGTACTTC
v_gene: TRBV10-2; d_gene: TRBD1; j_gene: TRBJ2-5; len: 18; abundance: NA; CDR3aa: CASSQPTGISKGSETQYF; CDR3nt: TGCGCCAGCAGCCAGCCGACAGGGATTAGCAAAGGGTCAGAGACCCAGTACTTC
v_gene: TRBV30; d_gene: NA; j_gene: TRBJ2-5; len: 11; abundance: NA; CDR3aa: CAWSVKETQYF; CDR3nt: TGTGCCTGGAGTGTTAAGGAGACCCAGTACTTC
v_gene: TRBV20-1; d_gene: NA; j_gene: TRBJ2-7; len: 12; abundance: many; CDR3aa: CSAMRESDEQYF; CDR3nt: TGCAGTGCTATGCGCGAATCAGACGAGCAGTACTTC
v_gene: TRBV19; d_gene: TRBD1; j_gene: TRBJ2-5; len: 16; abundance: NA; CDR3aa: CASSRLTGKPQETQYF; CDR3nt: TGTGCCAGTAGTAGATTGACAGGGAAACCTCAAGAGACCCAGTACTTC
v_gene: TRBV10-1; d_gene: TRBD2; j_gene: TRBJ2-1; len: 19; abundance: NA; CDR3aa: CASSPGLAGGRGSYNEQFF; CDR3nt: TGCGCCAGCAGTCCGGGACTAGCGGGAGGTCGAGGGTCCTACAATGAGCAGTTCTTC
v_gene: TRBV2; d_gene: NA; j_gene: TRBJ2-5; len: 14; abundance: few; CDR3aa: CASATGWRQETQYF; CDR3nt: TGTGCCAGCGCAACCGGGTGGCGGCAAGAGACCCAGTACTTC